These 13 T cell receptor beta chains came from one sample sequenced in a study of shared T cell receptors in the human thymus. Only in-frame clones appear in the TCRdb table, and some are missing; sequencing was by immunoSEQ multiplex PCR. The data show about 730,000 clones, with 70% to 90% seen just once and about 0.0098% held by the top ten. These data were also filed under a second study, of human thymus T cells.

The sequencing sample was made of thymocytes. These receptors originate from a girl less than two years old with a congenital heart defect.

The CDR3 sequence is CASSPETGVSYNSPLHF. For the CDR3, the DNA is TGTGCCAGCAGTCCGGAAACAGGGGTCTCCTATAATTCACCCCTCCACTTT. The rearrangement joins TRBV28 to TRBJ1-6; 7 bases fit TRBD1. The V and J ends lost 5 bases and 0 bases, in that order; junction bases with no gene match: 7. The CDR3 is 17 residues long. CDR1 is MDHEN, CDR2 SYDVKM, per germline.

This chain links TRBV6-4 with TRBJ2-3; 13 bases map to TRBD2. V was pared by 5 bases and J by 2 bases, with 13 bases of the junction left unmatched. The CDR3 totals 19 residues. Per the germline V gene, CDR1 is MRHNA and CDR2 is SNTAGT. This CDR3 is CASSPTWTSGGHTTDTQYF. CDR3 DNA: TGTGCCAGCAGTCCGACCTGGACTAGCGGGGGACATACCACAGATACGCAGTATTTT.

This chain links TRBV5-6 with TRBJ2-7, with a weak D call TRBD1 (5 bases). The CDR3 has 14 amino acids. V shed 2 bases and J shed 3 bases, with 12 bases lying between them. Germline loops: CDR1 SGHDT, CDR2 YYEEEE. CDR3 DNA sequence: TGTGCCAGCAGCTTCAGGGCCTGGGACTACGAGCAGTACTTC. This gives the protein CASSFRAWDYEQYF.

The V gene is TRBV4-1, the J gene TRBJ1-1; D unresolved. V dropped 4 bases and J dropped 4 bases, with 34 bases sitting between them. The germline V gene encodes CDR1 MGHRA and CDR2 YSYEKL. The length of the CDR3 is 21 residues. Here the CDR3 DNA reads TGCGCCAGCAGCCCAATGTCCCCCTCCAAGGCGAGGCGAGGCGGCGGCACTGAAGCTTTCTTT. Translated: CASSPMSPSKARRGGGTEAFF.

There are a few counts of this clone. The rearrangement uses TRBV5-6 and TRBJ2-1; 8 nucleotides align to TRBD2. Germline V gene lookup returns CDR1 SGHDT and CDR2 YYEEEE. Trimming took 4 bases from V and 8 from J; bases not matched to a gene: 8. CDR3 length: 14 residues. In nucleotides, the CDR3 is TGTGCCAGCAGCGCGGCCGGGGGGGCATATGAGCAGTTCTTC. It is translated as CASSAAGGAYEQFF.

The chain combines TRBV6-6 with TRBJ2-7; TRBD2 might be the D (7 bases). V was pared by 6 bases and J by 2 bases, with 11 bases between. CDR1 and CDR2 (germline): MNHNY, SVGAGI (reference sequence). The CDR3 has 13 residues. CDR3 nucleotides: TGTGCCAGCAGGCGGGGGCGCGCCTACGAGCAGTACTTC. This codes for CASRRGRAYEQYF.

The chain recombines TRBV7-2 with TRBJ2-3; perhaps TRBD2 as D (5 bases). V was clipped by 5 bases and J by 0 bases, with 9 bases between them. Germline CDR1 SGHTA, CDR2 FQGNSA. The CDR3 consists of 14 residues. The CDR3 reads CASSICGSTDTQYF. The CDR3 DNA follows: TGTGCCAGCAGCATATGCGGGAGCACAGATACGCAGTATTTT.

This clone was seen a few times. The genes are TRBV4-1 and TRBJ2-6; perhaps TRBD1 as D (6 bases). Germline V gene sequence: CDR1 MGHRA, CDR2 YSYEKL. The CDR3 is 19 residues long. Deletions cut 3 bases from V and 0 bases from J, with 18 bases between. The CDR3 DNA sequence: TGCGCCAGCAGCCACACACCCCTGGACAGTAGCTCTGGGGCCAACGTCCTGACTTTC. Its translation is CASSHTPLDSSSGANVLTF.

This chain uses TRBV27 with TRBJ2-7, with 7 bases aligning to TRBD2. The CDR3 covers 18 residues. The germline V gene has CDR1 MNHEY and CDR2 SMNVEV (reference sequence). With 4 bases clipped from V and 2 bases from J, the junction kept 17 bases outside the gene matches. CDR3 DNA sequence: TGTGCCAGCAGTTACTCGGCGGGGGAGGCCCAAATCACCTACGAGCAGTACTTC. This codes for CASSYSAGEAQITYEQYF.

The J gene is TRBJ1-1, the V gene TRBV18, with 7 bases identical to TRBD1. CDR1 is KGHSH and CDR2 is LQKENI in the germline V gene. The V segment lost 0 bases and the J segment 0 bases; nucleotides outside the gene matches: 1. The CDR3 is 15 residues long. CDR3 coding DNA: TGTGCCAGCTCACCACCGACAGGGATGAACACTGAAGCTTTCTTT. It codes for CASSPPTGMNTEAFF.

The rearrangement uses TRBV6-1 and TRBJ1-4; maybe TRBD1 (6 bases). V was clipped by 10 bases and J by 5 bases, with 17 bases between them. Germline CDR1 and CDR2: MNHNS and SASEGT. The CDR3 loop spans 14 amino acids. For the CDR3, the DNA is TGTGCCATCAATCGGACAGACCCAAATGAAAAACTGTTTTTT. Amino acids: CAINRTDPNEKLFF.

V is TRBV4-2 and J is TRBJ2-5, with a weak D call TRBD1 (6 bases). The CDR3 has 15 residues. Germline values: CDR1 LGHNA, CDR2 YNFKEQ. V lost 0 bases to trimming and J lost 2 bases, with 10 bases between them. CDR3 DNA: TGTGCCAGCAGCCAAGAAGGGGGTGAACAAGAGACCCAGTACTTC. Its translation is CASSQEGGEQETQYF.

The chain uses TRBV6-5 and TRBJ1-6; 7 positions match TRBD1. The CDR3 is made up of 14 amino acids. Germline V gene data show CDR1 as MNHEY and CDR2 as SVGAGI. V lost 5 bases, J lost 7 bases, and 5 bases stayed unmatched. The CDR3 reads CASSGDSLNSPLHF. The CDR3 coding sequence is TGTGCCAGCAGTGGGGACAGCTTAAATTCACCCCTCCACTTT.